Detailed here is one T cell receptor beta chain. No antigen is known for it. No base quality information exists; no much larger clone differs at one position. These data are taken from a study of T cell responses to AZD1222 COVID-19 vaccine (dated by TCRdb to the early 2020s). Turning to the overall study: AZD1222 recipients whose second dose came at about 4 weeks and those whose second dose came at about 12 weeks were combined into one group, since spike-specific TCR depth and breadth did not differ between the two schedules. Trial participants were enrolled by age into subgroups of 18-55, 56-69 and 70-plus years, and roughly 150, 30 and 60 TCR-sequenced participants, respectively, were included in these subgroups. A total of just over 230 trial participants underwent TCR sequencing, of whom 200 to 220 had received two doses of AZD1222 and approximately 26 had received two doses of the MenACWY control vaccine. Findings and caveats that apply to the study as a whole: Only 5 to 7 AZD1222 recipients were SARS-CoV-2 seropositive at baseline, limiting conclusions about previously exposed vaccinees. Nearly half of unique spike-specific TCRs reportedly recognized epitopes outside regions mutated in the B.1.351 and B.1.1.7 variants. A significant rise in spike-specific TCR breadth and depth was observed after two AZD1222 doses relative to day 0 and relative to MenACWY recipients. Most participants were white British and females outnumbered males, and the authors suggested that clonal diversity may have been underestimated. Because no day 14 peak-response samples were available, repertoires were characterized only after the peak T cell response. The 56-69-year group was small, and its depth increase did not reach significance, likely because of low power. The vaccine-associated CD4 TCRs covered the entire spike protein, and the dominant responses fell in regions 160-218 and 743-854.

The CDR3 regions of human TCRbeta chains were subjected to immunosequencing. In the source study's methods: TCRs in the repertoires were matched against a reference library of SARS-CoV-2-specific TCRs that had been generated with the MIRA antigen-specificity platform. Breadth was defined as the fraction of unique TCRs that were SARS-CoV-2-associated. Depth was defined as the fraction of total T cells that were SARS-CoV-2-associated. Using the MIRA data, each spike-specific TCR was assigned both to the spike region to which the TCR was reactive and to a CD4 or CD8 class. Log10-transformed breadth and depth values were compared by one-way ANOVA with Sidak's multiple comparisons tests. This immuneACCESS table, as held by TCRdb, lists in-frame sequences with V and J called but not all clones. Of the missing ones, under half trace to an unresolved V gene in checked studies; the others have no known cause. That table gives V, J and clone size, and the DNA gave D and trimming. The sample table lists tens of thousands of clones, 60% to 85% of them with a count of one. Clones ranked in the top ten supply under 7.5% of the sample.

The time point label here, explained by the study, means: baseline before first vaccination. Vaccinee samples came from UK trials COV001 and COV002, including a single-blind randomized controlled phase 2/3 trial of AZD1222 (ChAdOx1 nCoV-19) in healthy adults. For TCRbeta chain sequencing, PBMC samples from trial participants were taken at day 0 and at day 28 after the second dose. The CDR3 starts with the cysteine, ends with the phenylalanine, and has 13 residues. Just the 39-base CDR3 DNA is kept, in frame starting at base 1. Deletion took 1 base off V and 1 base off J, with a span of 2 bases between the germline ends. Via the germline V gene, CDR1 is SGHVS and CDR2 FQNEAQ.

The clonotype originates from an adult in good health. The chain is made from TRBV7-8 and TRBJ1-5; no confident D gene assignment can be made. The sequencing used peripheral blood, collected on day 0 of AZD1222 vaccination. The CDR3 here reads CASSLESNQPQHF. The DNA reads TGTGCCAGCAGCTTAGAAAGCAATCAGCCCCAGCATTTT.